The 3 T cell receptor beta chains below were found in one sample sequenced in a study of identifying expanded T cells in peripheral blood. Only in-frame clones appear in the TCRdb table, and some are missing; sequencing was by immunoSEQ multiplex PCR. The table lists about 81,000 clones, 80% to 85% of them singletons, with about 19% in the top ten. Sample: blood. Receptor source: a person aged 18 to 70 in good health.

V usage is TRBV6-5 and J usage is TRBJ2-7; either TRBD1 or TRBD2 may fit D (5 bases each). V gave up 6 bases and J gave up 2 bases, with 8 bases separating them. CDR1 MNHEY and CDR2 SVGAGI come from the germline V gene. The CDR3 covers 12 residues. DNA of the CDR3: TGTGCCAGCAGGGGGGATACCTACGAGCAGTACTTC. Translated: CASRGDTYEQYF.

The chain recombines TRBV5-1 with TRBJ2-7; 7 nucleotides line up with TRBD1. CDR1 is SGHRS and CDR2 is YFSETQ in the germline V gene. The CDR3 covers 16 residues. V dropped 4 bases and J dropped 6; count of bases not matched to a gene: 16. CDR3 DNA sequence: TGCGCCAGCAGCGCGCGTCGGACAGGCGGGTCCAGCGAGCAGTACTTC. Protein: CASSARRTGGSSEQYF.

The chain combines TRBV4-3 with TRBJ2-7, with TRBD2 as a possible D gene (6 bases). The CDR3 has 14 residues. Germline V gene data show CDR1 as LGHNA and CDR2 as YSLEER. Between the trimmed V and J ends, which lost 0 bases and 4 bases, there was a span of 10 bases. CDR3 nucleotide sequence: TGCGCCAGCAGCCAAGATTGGACTAATTACGAGCAGTACTTC. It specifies CASSQDWTNYEQYF.